This T cell receptor (beta chain) appears in the sequencing data of a study of T cell repertoires in cytomegalovirus infection. The J segment lost 7 bases and the V segment lost 6 bases, leaving 13 bases of the junction unmatched. CDR1 MNHNS and CDR2 SASEGT come from the germline V gene. The CDR3 extends over 16 amino acids. The sample holds many counts of this clonotype. Antigen: not known. In TCRdb, the reads were re-called with MiXCR into one record per CDR3 protein. Of about 83,000 distinct CDR3 sequences in the sample, roughly 25% are singletons; the top ten hold about half. The chain carries TRBV6-1 and TRBJ1-4, with TRBD1 identical over 8 bases. The TCR comes from a human donor in good health (CMV status not recorded). Some clones in this sample may be carry-over from other donors' samples. Sequencing was performed on CD8+ T cells from cultured PBMCs, taken from culture after CMV antigen stimulation. In DNA, the CDR3 is TGTGCCAGCAGAGGGGACAGGAGAAGGTTGAGTGAAAAACTGTTTTTT. Amino acids: CASRGDRRRLSEKLFF.